Shown below are 24 T cell receptor beta chains from a single sample sequenced in a study of blood T cell repertoires in COVID-19. Sequenced by immunoSEQ multiplex PCR; TCRdb stores in-frame clones only, minus some. The sample has 190,000 or so clones, approximately 87% seen once. Input material: peripheral blood. The receptors come from a woman between 65 and 79 years old with acute or convalescent COVID-19.

The CDR3 is CASSSETPGGGNTIYF. The CDR3 nucleotides are TGTGCCAGCAGCTCAGAGACTCCAGGGGGTGGAAACACCATATATTTT. V and J are TRBV7-8 and TRBJ1-3; TRBD1 agrees at 7 bases. Looked up from germline, CDR1 is SGHVS and CDR2 is FQNEAQ. J gave up 3 bases and V 4 bases, and 9 bases lay outside the gene matches. This CDR3 has 16 amino acids.

A note on this clone: The same CDR3 arises from other DNA sequences in this sample as well. The chain recombines TRBV29-1 with TRBJ2-2; 8 positions match TRBD1. The CDR3 consists of 13 residues. Germline V gene sequence: CDR1 SQVTM, CDR2 ANQGSEA. Trimming cost V 7 bases and J 7 bases; bases outside gene matches: 8. In DNA form, the CDR3 reads TGCAGCGCCGGACAGGGTCGGGGCGGGGAGCTGTTTTTT. Its translation: CSAGQGRGGELFF.

V and J are TRBV7-9 and TRBJ1-4; possible D gene TRBD1, 5 bases. The CDR3 length is 14 residues. Trimming left V 5 bases short and J 6 bases short, with 13 bases between. The germline gives CDR1 SEHNR, CDR2 FQNEAQ (reference sequence). The CDR3 DNA sequence: TGTGCCAGCAGCCCGTGGGGCGAGGATGAAAAACTGTTTTTT. Translated, it gives CASSPWGEDEKLFF.

The chain has TRBV9 and TRBJ1-2; 7 nucleotides agree with TRBD1. The germline V gene encodes CDR1 SGDLS and CDR2 YYNGEE. The CDR3 has 18 residues. V shed 3 bases and J 0 bases; nucleotides not matched to a gene: 14. The CDR3 loop is CASSGSNSDGTANYGYTF. Written as DNA, the CDR3 is TGTGCCAGCAGCGGGAGCAATTCGGACGGGACAGCTAACTATGGCTACACCTTC.

The rearrangement links TRBV6-2 or TRBV6-3 to TRBJ1-2; possible D gene TRBD1, 5 bases. V was pared by 0 bases and J by 4 bases, with 9 bases between. This CDR3 is 14 amino acids long. Germline V gene data show CDR1 as MNHEY and CDR2 as SVGEGT. This chain's CDR3 is CASSYSGQTYGYTF. The CDR3, as DNA: TGTGCCAGCAGTTACTCGGGGCAGACCTATGGCTACACCTTC.

The chain links TRBV2 to TRBJ1-2; 7 bases line up with TRBD1. The CDR3 is made up of 13 amino acids. Germline CDR1 reads SNHLY; CDR2 reads FYNNEI. V shed 6 bases and J 8 bases; nucleotides not matched to a gene: 9. The CDR3 reads CASRLDRVEGYTF. In nucleotides, the CDR3 is TGTGCCAGCAGGTTAGACAGGGTTGAGGGCTACACCTTC.

The rearrangement joins TRBV18 to TRBJ2-7; D may be TRBD2 (6 bases). Trimming took off 3 bases at V and 6 bases at J, with 12 bases between the two ends. There are 13 residues in the CDR3. Germline V lookup: CDR1 KGHSH, CDR2 LQKENI. The CDR3 sequence is CASSPADGGEQYF. CDR3 DNA: TGTGCCAGCTCACCGGCCGACGGGGGCGAGCAGTACTTC.

V is TRBV18 and J is TRBJ2-3; D may be TRBD2 (5 bases). V was trimmed by 4 bases and J by 6 bases, leaving 17 bases between them. CDR1 and CDR2 from the germline V gene are KGHSH and LQKENI. The CDR3 totals 15 residues. The CDR3 DNA sequence: TGTGCCAGCTCACTTTGGACGGGGAATAGGGATACGCAGTATTTT. Protein sequence: CASSLWTGNRDTQYF.

V and J are TRBV19 and TRBJ2-2; a possible D gene is TRBD2 (6 bases). The CDR3 has 14 amino acids. Germline CDR1 is LNHDA and CDR2 is SQIVND (reference sequence). Between the trimmed V and J ends, which lost 7 bases and 6 bases, there was a span of 15 bases. CDR3 region: CASKIGSWAGELFF. The DNA for the CDR3 is TGTGCCAGTAAGATCGGGAGCTGGGCCGGGGAGCTGTTTTTT.

The sample holds a few counts of this clone. V and J are TRBV27 and TRBJ2-7; 9 bases are a match to TRBD1. The V gene end was trimmed by 6 bases and the J gene end by 2 bases; junction bases not matched to a gene: 11. This CDR3 comprises 16 residues. Germline CDR1 reads MNHEY; CDR2 reads SMNVEV (reference sequence). The CDR3 sequence: CASRRSGTGTTYEQYF. As DNA, the CDR3 is TGTGCCAGCAGGAGGTCCGGGACAGGGACAACCTACGAGCAGTACTTC.

In this sample, this clone turned up once. This rearrangement joins TRBV7-2 to TRBJ2-7; 14 positions agree with TRBD2. The CDR3 has 14 residues. The V and J ends lost 4 bases and 6 bases, in that order; junction bases with no gene match: 2. Germline V gene data show CDR1 as SGHTA and CDR2 as FQGNSA. CDR3 DNA: TGTGCCAGCAGCTCTGGGACTAGCGGGAGCGAGCAGTACTTC. Translated, it gives CASSSGTSGSEQYF.

This chain's CDR3 is CASNKGAMGGYTF. CDR3 sequence (DNA): TGTGCCAGTAATAAGGGGGCAATGGGAGGCTACACCTTC. This chain connects TRBV19 to TRBJ1-2; 7 bases fit TRBD1. The CDR3 extends over 13 amino acids. With 7 bases clipped from V and 8 bases from J, the junction kept 10 bases outside the gene matches. Germline lookup yields CDR1 LNHDA and CDR2 SQIVND (reference sequence).

This sequence joins TRBV9 and TRBJ1-1; possibly TRBD1 for D (6 bases). CDR1 is SGDLS and CDR2 is YYNGEE in the germline V gene. V was clipped by 2 bases and J by 1 base, with 12 bases between them. This CDR3 spans 15 amino acids. The CDR3 reads CASSVSGGENTEAFF. CDR3 bases: TGTGCCAGCAGCGTCTCGGGGGGCGAGAACACTGAAGCTTTCTTT. The complete variable domain, with remaining parts taken from reference TRBV9 and TRBJ1-1, reads DSGVTQTPKHLITATGQRVTLRCSPRSGDLSVYWYQQSLDQGLQFLIQYYNGEERAKGNILERFSAQQFPDLHSELNLSSLELGDSALYFCASSVSGGENTEAFFGQGTRLTVV.

V and J are TRBV6-5 and TRBJ2-7, with TRBD1 matching 8 bases. Germline CDR1 reads MNHEY; CDR2 reads SVGAGI. V was pared by 6 bases and J by 0 bases, with 4 bases of the junction left unmatched. CDR3 size: 14 residues. CDR3 coding DNA: TGTGCCAGCAGGCAGGACAGGGTCTCCTACGAGCAGTACTTC. This gives the protein CASRQDRVSYEQYF.

The chain is built from TRBV6-1 and TRBJ1-1; perhaps TRBD1 as D (6 bases). CDR1 and CDR2 from the germline V gene are MNHNS and SASEGT. Trimming removed 2 bases from V and 8 bases from J, with 15 bases in between. The CDR3 spans 14 residues. The CDR3 bases are TGTGCCAGCAGTGAAAGTCCAGGGGTGAGGGAAGCTTTCTTT. This sequence encodes CASSESPGVREAFF.

This clone was counted between two and nine times. The chain uses TRBV29-1 and TRBJ2-2; maybe TRBD1 (5 bases). V was clipped by 6 bases and J by 3 bases, with 14 bases between them. The CDR3 is made up of 14 amino acids. Germline V CDR1 and CDR2: SQVTM, ANQGSEA. CDR3 protein: CSVRPSRDTGELFF. The CDR3 DNA is TGCAGCGTCCGTCCCTCCAGGGACACCGGGGAGCTGTTTTTT.

The J gene is TRBJ1-3, the V gene TRBV5-1; D unclear. The germline V gene encodes CDR1 SGHRS and CDR2 YFSETQ. Trimming pared 0 bases from V and 0 bases from J, leaving 7 bases between. The CDR3 totals 15 residues. As DNA, the CDR3 is TGCGCCAGCAGCTTGGGAGGAGTCTCTGGAAACACCATATATTTT. It encodes CASSLGGVSGNTIYF.

The gene calls are TRBV19 and TRBJ1-5; TRBD1 aligns across 10 bases. The V gene end was trimmed by 3 bases and the J gene end by 6 bases; junction bases not matched to a gene: 8. The germline V gene has CDR1 LNHDA and CDR2 SQIVND (reference sequence). This CDR3 comprises 16 residues. The CDR3 DNA reads TGTGCCAGTAGTATTTTTATGGGACAGGGGACTCAGCCCCAGCATTTT. Translated, it gives CASSIFMGQGTQPQHF.

This chain connects TRBV6-5 to TRBJ1-5; D perhaps matches TRBD1 (6 bases). Trimming pared 2 bases from V and 7 bases from J, leaving 12 bases between. The germline V gene encodes CDR1 MNHEY and CDR2 SVGAGI. The CDR3 totals 14 residues. The chain's CDR3 is CASSYDGGGQPQHF. CDR3 DNA: TGTGCCAGCAGTTACGATGGGGGCGGCCAGCCCCAGCATTTT.

This chain uses TRBV9 with TRBJ2-3; 15 bases map to TRBD2. CDR3 length: 19 amino acids. Germline V gene lookup returns CDR1 SGDLS and CDR2 YYNGEE. J was trimmed by 2 bases and V by 5 bases; bases with no gene match: 12. In DNA form, the CDR3 reads TGTGCCAGCAGTCGGGAGGGACTAGCGGGGGGCCCCGCCACAGATACGCAGTATTTT. Protein sequence: CASSREGLAGGPATDTQYF.

The gene calls are TRBV24-1 and TRBJ2-3; no firm D call. Germline V CDR1 and CDR2: KGHDR, SFDVKD. With 3 bases removed from V and 4 bases from J, the gap between germline ends came to 13 bases. The CDR3 totals 15 residues. The CDR3 DNA reads TGTGCCACCAGTGATGCCTCAGGCGTCCCAGATACGCAGTATTTT. Translated, it gives CATSDASGVPDTQYF.

The chain is built from TRBV5-4 and TRBJ2-5, with D perhaps matching TRBD1 (6 bases). Germline lookup yields CDR1 SGHNT and CDR2 YYREEE (reference sequence). The CDR3 contains 15 residues. Between the trimmed V and J ends, which lost 0 bases and 5 bases, there was a span of 14 bases. The CDR3 reads CASSLGQEMGETQYF. The CDR3 DNA sequence: TGTGCCAGCAGCTTGGGACAGGAGATGGGGGAGACCCAGTACTTC.

The V gene is TRBV7-2, the J gene TRBJ2-7, with a possible D match to TRBD2 (6 bases). V lost 4 bases to trimming and J lost 6 bases, with 19 bases between them. Germline lookup yields CDR1 SGHTA and CDR2 FQGNSA. The CDR3 runs 15 residues. The CDR3 region is CASSSPTRTKGEQYF. The CDR3 nucleotides are TGTGCCAGCAGCTCACCGACTAGGACAAAGGGCGAGCAGTACTTC.

Written as DNA, the CDR3 is TGCGCCAGCAGCCGCGGACAGGGGGGCGAGAACACTGAAGCTTTCTTT. Its translation is CASSRGQGGENTEAFF. This rearrangement joins TRBV4-1 to TRBJ1-1, with 10 nucleotides matching TRBD1. V was pared by 4 bases and J by 1 base, with 6 bases of the junction left unmatched. The CDR3 has 16 residues. Germline CDR1 MGHRA, CDR2 YSYEKL.